Sequencing of this TCR beta chain was carried out in a study of molecular identifiers for immune sequencing clone quantification. Study background: Replicates split RNA from approximately 22,000 or 94,000 naive CD8 cells five ways, and the researchers sequenced four portions.

Germline lookup yields CDR1 LGHNA and CDR2 YNFKEQ. The CDR3 has 14 residues. V was clipped by 8 bases and J by 6 bases, with 18 bases between them. This clonotype came up a few times. The authors gated naive CD8 T cells as CD8+CD4-CCR7+CD45RA+ for sorting. TCRdb re-derived calls from the PCR reads in MiXCR, one entry per CDR3 protein. The sample holds 460,000 or so distinct CDR3 sequences, around 23% seen once. The genes are TRBV4-2 and TRBJ2-3; D is undetermined. The specimen was naive CD8+ T cells from blood, with Jurkat cell RNA spiked in. The subset denotes: FACS-sorted CD8+CD4-CCR7+CD45RA+ naive T cells. This sequence was found in a human donor in good health. Some libraries in this study had Jurkat cell RNA spiked in. The CDR3 reads CASCSVGLGDTQYF. CDR3 bases: TGTGCCAGCTGCTCCGTGGGTCTGGGGGATACGCAGTATTTT.